This T cell receptor beta chain was recovered during a study of blood T cell repertoires in COVID-19. The CDR3 loop spans 13 amino acids. Germline V gene sequence: CDR1 SGHTA, CDR2 FQGTGA. V lost 5 bases and J 0 bases, leaving 2 bases between the germline ends. Only in-frame clones appear in the TCRdb table, and some are missing; sequencing was by immunoSEQ multiplex PCR. Here the sample spans about 240,000 clones, roughly 91% being singletons. The receptor was isolated from a woman in her thirties or forties who had recovered from COVID-19. The genes are TRBV7-3 and TRBJ1-6; D gene uncertain. The sequenced material came from peripheral blood. The chain's CDR3 is CASSRSYNSPLHF. CDR3 nucleotides: TGTGCCAGCAGCCGCTCCTATAATTCACCCCTCCACTTT.